Listed here are 20 T cell receptor beta chains from one sample, sequenced in a study of cytomegalovirus exposure and HLA in healthy donors. PCR employed 60 Vbeta and 13 Jbeta primers. Profiling relied on immunoSEQ multiplex PCR, and the TCRdb table lists in-frame clones only, not all of them. The sample yields a few hundred thousand clones, roughly 83% seen once. Sequencing used PBMCs. The receptors originated from a girl aged 5 to 17 in good health and CMV-seronegative.

V and J are TRBV7-2 and TRBJ1-2; D not resolved. Germline CDR1 SGHTA, CDR2 FQGNSA. The CDR3 sequence is 12 residues long. V gave up 7 bases and J gave up 6 bases, with 12 bases separating them. The CDR3 protein is CASTLAYNGYTF. For the CDR3, the DNA is TGTGCCAGCACCCTGGCATATAATGGCTACACCTTC.

The V call is TRBV30, the J call TRBJ2-7, with D hard to call. The germline V gene has CDR1 GTSNPN and CDR2 SVGIG (reference sequence). V was shortened by 3 bases and J by 1 base, with 13 bases between the two germline ends. This CDR3 is built from 14 residues. CDR3 sequence reads: CAWRARQTSYEQYF. Here the CDR3 DNA reads TGTGCCTGGAGGGCGCGGCAGACTTCCTACGAGCAGTACTTC.

The gene calls are TRBV9 and TRBJ2-3; TRBD2 might be the D (6 bases). Germline values: CDR1 SGDLS, CDR2 YYNGEE. The CDR3 spans 16 residues. V lost 0 bases and J lost 2, with 13 bases in between. CDR3 DNA sequence: TGTGCCAGCAGCGTAGGTTGGGGACTTACCACAGATACGCAGTATTTT. This sequence encodes CASSVGWGLTTDTQYF.

The chain is built from TRBV7-3 and TRBJ2-5; D not certain. Germline-derived CDR1 and CDR2 are SGHTA and FQGTGA. V was pared by 3 bases and J by 7 bases, with 12 bases between. This CDR3 contains 13 residues. The CDR3 bases are TGTGCCAGCAGCTTTGGGTTAGGCGGGACCCAGTACTTC. It codes for CASSFGLGGTQYF.

V is TRBV7-9 and J is TRBJ2-5, with 10 bases fitting TRBD1. CDR3 length equals 16 residues. The trim removed 5 bases at V and 1 base at J, leaving 7 bases unmatched. Germline assignment: CDR1 SEHNR and CDR2 FQNEAQ (reference sequence). For the CDR3, the DNA is TGTGCCAGCAGCCCCGGGACAGGGGTCCCCCAAGAGACCCAGTACTTC. It specifies CASSPGTGVPQETQYF. The entire variable domain, with the rest obtained from reference TRBV7-9 and TRBJ2-5, is as follows: DTGVSQNPRHKITKRGQNVTFRCDPISEHNRLYWYRQTLGQGPEFLTYFQNEAQLEKSRLLSDRFSAERPKGSFSTLEIQRTEQGDSAMYLCASSPGTGVPQETQYFGPGTRLLVL.

CDR3 sequence reads: CSVEAGGGANVLTF. For the CDR3, the DNA is TGCAGCGTTGAGGCGGGTGGTGGGGCCAACGTCCTGACTTTC. The chain employs TRBV29-1 and TRBJ2-6, with D possibly matching TRBD2 (5 bases). The CDR3 contains 14 residues. The V end lost 3 bases, the J end lost 3 bases, and 9 bases lay between the germline ends. Germline V CDR1 and CDR2: SQVTM, ANQGSEA.

The chain combines TRBV15 with TRBJ2-5, with D possibly matching TRBD2 (6 bases). The V and J ends lost 1 base and 1 base respectively, with 10 bases between them. The germline gives CDR1 LNHNV, CDR2 YYDKDF (reference sequence). The CDR3 loop spans 15 amino acids. The DNA for the CDR3 is TGTGCCACCAGCAGAGTTAAGGGAGGCCAAGAGACCCAGTACTTC. Translated: CATSRVKGGQETQYF.

J is TRBJ1-5 and V is TRBV6-6; TRBD1 aligns across 7 bases. V lost 0 bases and J lost 3; bases outside the gene matches: 2. Germline V gene lookup returns CDR1 MNHNY and CDR2 SVGAGI (reference sequence). The CDR3 has 15 amino acids. The CDR3 nucleotides are TGTGCCAGCAGTTACTCGACAGGGAACAATCAGCCCCAGCATTTT. It codes for CASSYSTGNNQPQHF.

The gene calls are TRBV29-1 and TRBJ1-2; D gene unclear. Trimming stripped 5 bases from V and 0 bases from J, with 10 bases between. There are 13 residues in the CDR3. Germline V gives CDR1 SQVTM, CDR2 ANQGSEA. This CDR3 reads CSVTRLANYGYTF. The DNA for the CDR3 is TGCAGCGTTACCCGTTTAGCTAACTATGGCTACACCTTC.

This chain joins TRBV2 and TRBJ2-5; 11 bases line up with TRBD2. The V gene end was trimmed by 6 bases and the J gene end by 8 bases; junction bases not matched to a gene: 8. Germline-derived CDR1 and CDR2 are SNHLY and FYNNEI. The CDR3 consists of 14 residues. The CDR3 loop is CASRATSGADTQYF. CDR3 nucleotide sequence: TGTGCCAGCAGGGCGACTAGCGGGGCCGATACCCAGTACTTC.

The chain has TRBV7-8 and TRBJ2-7; D perhaps matches TRBD1 (5 bases). Germline CDR1 SGHVS, CDR2 FQNEAQ. This CDR3 has 13 residues. V lost 1 base, J lost 4 bases, and 8 bases lay in between. The CDR3 coding sequence is TGTGCCAGCAGCTTAGTGACAGAGTACGAGCAGTACTTC. Translation gives CASSLVTEYEQYF. The variable domain in full, completed from reference TRBV7-8 and TRBJ2-7, reads GAGVSQSPRYKVAKRGQDVALRCDPISGHVSLFWYQQALGQGPEFLTYFQNEAQLDKSGLPSDRFFAERPEGSVSTLKIQRTQQEDSAVYLCASSLVTEYEQYFGPGTRLTVT.

This chain uses TRBV6-6 with TRBJ2-1, with 9 bases identical to TRBD1. This CDR3 contains 15 residues. The ends lost 6 bases at V and 4 bases at J; junction bases unmatched: 7. The germline V gene has CDR1 MNHNY and CDR2 SVGAGI (reference sequence). The CDR3 loop reads CASRPGQGAYNEQFF. CDR3 nucleotides: TGTGCCAGCAGACCGGGACAGGGTGCTTACAATGAGCAGTTCTTC.

The genes are TRBV7-2 and TRBJ2-3; maybe TRBD1 (5 bases). V lost 5 bases to trimming and J lost 7 bases, with 13 bases between them. Germline lookup yields CDR1 SGHTA and CDR2 FQGNSA. CDR3 size: 13 residues. The chain's CDR3 is CASSDQQGNTQYF. In DNA form, the CDR3 reads TGTGCCAGCAGCGATCAGCAGGGTAATACGCAGTATTTT.

The chain recombines TRBV19 with TRBJ2-7; TRBD2 matches at 9 bases. This CDR3 region has 17 residues. V trimming: 3 bases; J trimming: 0 bases; junction bases outside the gene matches: 9. CDR1 is LNHDA, CDR2 SQIVND, per germline (reference sequence). DNA of the CDR3: TGTGCCAGTAGTATCAAAATAGCGGGGGCCAACTCCTACGAGCAGTACTTC. Its translation: CASSIKIAGANSYEQYF.

The CDR3 reads CASRRDGTSGSLYEQYF. The CDR3 DNA reads TGTGCCAGCAGACGCGATGGGACTAGCGGGAGTCTATACGAGCAGTACTTC. The chain combines TRBV28 with TRBJ2-7; 14 bases line up with TRBD2. Germline V gives CDR1 MDHEN, CDR2 SYDVKM. The V segment lost 6 bases and the J segment 4 bases; nucleotides outside the gene matches: 11. This CDR3 has 17 amino acids.

V and J are TRBV19 and TRBJ1-4, with D maybe TRBD1 (6 bases). The ends were cut back, 5 bases at V and 5 bases at J, with 9 bases in the middle. From germline, CDR1 is LNHDA and CDR2 SQIVND (reference sequence). This CDR3 is built from 13 residues. CDR3 protein: CASSWGPNEKLFF. The CDR3 nucleotides are TGTGCCAGTAGTTGGGGGCCGAATGAAAAACTGTTTTTT.

The CDR3 loop is CASSFDGRGEAFF. In DNA form, the CDR3 reads TGTGCCAGCAGCTTCGATGGAAGGGGCGAAGCTTTCTTT. V and J are TRBV7-2 and TRBJ1-1; the D gene is possibly TRBD1 (5 bases). V was cut by 3 bases and J by 8 bases, with 13 bases left in between. CDR1 is SGHTA, CDR2 FQGNSA, per germline. This CDR3 spans 13 amino acids.

This clone was counted only a few times. This chain links TRBV2 with TRBJ1-1; no clear D. CDR1 is SNHLY, CDR2 FYNNEI, per germline. V lost 8 bases and J 0 bases, leaving 7 bases between the germline ends. This CDR3 has 12 residues. CDR3 residues: CASGRVNTEAFF. The CDR3 coding sequence is TGTGCCAGCGGTCGGGTGAACACTGAAGCTTTCTTT.

The chain joins TRBV28 to TRBJ1-2; D gene unclear. The CDR3 loop spans 14 amino acids. V was clipped by 5 bases and J by 4 bases, with 14 bases between them. Germline V lookup: CDR1 MDHEN, CDR2 SYDVKM. The CDR3 DNA reads as TGTGCCAGCAGTCCTCTAACGGGAATCTATGGCTACACCTTC. Protein sequence: CASSPLTGIYGYTF.

The sample holds a few counts of this clone. The chain has TRBV7-9 and TRBJ2-1; weak D call: TRBD1 (5 bases). The germline V gene encodes CDR1 SEHNR and CDR2 FQNEAQ (reference sequence). This CDR3 has 14 amino acids. Trimming cost V 3 bases and J 2 bases, with 8 bases left between them. The CDR3 nucleotides are TGTGCCAGCAGCTTTGCAGGGACCTACAATGAGCAGTTCTTC. Amino acids: CASSFAGTYNEQFF. The full variable domain, completed using reference TRBV7-9 and TRBJ2-1, is DTGVSQNPRHKITKRGQNVTFRCDPISEHNRLYWYRQTLGQGPEFLTYFQNEAQLEKSRLLSDRFSAERPKGSFSTLEIQRTEQGDSAMYLCASSFAGTYNEQFFGPGTRLTVL.